A single T cell receptor beta chain is shown here with its context. The antigen it binds to is not known. It has no much larger one-base neighbor in the sample; base qualities were not kept. TCRbeta CDR3 regions were amplified from genomic DNA using the immunoSEQ Assay, a bias-controlled multiplex PCR. Processing in the source paper ran as follows. Nucleated cell counts per sample were estimated from amplification of reference gene primers within the assay. To quantify the absolute abundance of each unique TCRbeta CDR3 rearrangement, sequence reads were collapsed and filtered. For each sample, productive Simpson clonality was calculated as the square root of Simpson's diversity index over productive rearrangements. TCRdb's version of the immuneACCESS table is confined to in-frame rearrangements and falls short of the full clone set. An unresolved V gene accounts for under half of the shortfall where checked; the remainder is of unknown origin. V and J calls plus clone size are reproduced from that table; the DNA served to infer D and trimming. The sample records roughly 86,000 clones, more than 65% of which are singletons. The ten biggest clones cover about 6.3% of the sample.

The data were obtained in a study of blood T cell repertoires in COVID-19 (dated by TCRdb to about 2020). For the wider study: The collaborator samples originated in the United States, Italy and Spain and spanned the acute and convalescent phases of COVID-19. Subjects who had been exposed to COVID-19, were actively infected with it, or had recovered from it provided the deeply sampled blood TCRbeta repertoires that made up the dataset. Where available, HLA class I and class II types were taken from metadata supplied by the sample provider and were not determined by assay-based typing. Samples were obtained from the ongoing ImmuneRACE study (first 160 participants) and from roughly 1,300 subjects provided by 6 global collaborators. A de-identified subject ID, COVID-19 status, age in years and sex were almost always included in the sample metadata. The prospective study material was composed of cDNA or gDNA derived from T cells, B-cell-depleted T cells, or PBMCs. A freely available public database, intended as a resource for researchers studying the immune response to SARS-CoV-2, is where the repertoires were released. Points the paper makes about the study in general: Clinical and demographic metadata were provided uncurated, with the amount varying by source and participant.

The cysteine opens and the phenylalanine closes a CDR3 of 14 amino acids. The entry retains the CDR3 DNA only, 42 bases that are in frame from base 1. From the germline V gene, CDR1 is SNHLY and CDR2 is FYNNEI. V loses 7 bases at its end and J loses 5 bases; junction bases beyond the gene matches: 8. Each collaborating institution followed its own protocols to collect whole blood in K2EDTA tubes. Collaborator samples were shipped for TCRbeta analysis as frozen whole blood, isolated PBMCs, or DNA extracted from either sample type. This receptor was identified in a man aged 55 to 70 with acute or convalescent COVID-19. The rearranged chain carries TRBV2 and TRBJ2-7, and 10 junctional nucleotides match TRBD2. The sequencing sample was made of peripheral blood. The CDR3 region: CASKTGTSAHEQYF. In nucleotides, the sequence is TGTGCCAGCAAAACCGGGACTAGCGCCCACGAGCAGTACTTC.